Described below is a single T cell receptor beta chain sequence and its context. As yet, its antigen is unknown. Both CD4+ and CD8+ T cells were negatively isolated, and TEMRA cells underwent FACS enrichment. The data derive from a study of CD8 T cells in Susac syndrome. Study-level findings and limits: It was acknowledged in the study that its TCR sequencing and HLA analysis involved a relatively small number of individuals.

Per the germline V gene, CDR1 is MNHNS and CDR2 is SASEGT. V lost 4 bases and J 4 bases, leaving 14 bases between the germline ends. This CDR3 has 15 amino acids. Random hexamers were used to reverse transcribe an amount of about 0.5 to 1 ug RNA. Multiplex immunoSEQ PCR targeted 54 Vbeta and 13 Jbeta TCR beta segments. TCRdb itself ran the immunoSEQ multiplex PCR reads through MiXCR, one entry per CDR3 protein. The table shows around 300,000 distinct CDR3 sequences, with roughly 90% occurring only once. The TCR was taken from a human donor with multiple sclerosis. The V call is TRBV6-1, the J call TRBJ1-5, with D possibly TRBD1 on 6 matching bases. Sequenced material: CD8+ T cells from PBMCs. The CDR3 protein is CASSGYGTTNQPQHF. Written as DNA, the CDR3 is TGTGCCAGCAGTGGATACGGGACAACTAATCAGCCCCAGCATTTT.